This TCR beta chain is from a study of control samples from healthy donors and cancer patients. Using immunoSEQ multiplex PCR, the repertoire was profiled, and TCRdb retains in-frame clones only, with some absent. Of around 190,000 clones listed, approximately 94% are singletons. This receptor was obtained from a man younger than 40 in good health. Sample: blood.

The CDR3 region is CASSLGRIGGYTF. The CDR3 region has the DNA TGTGCCAGCAGCCTCGGACGTATTGGGGGCTACACCTTC. This sequence joins TRBV3-1 (or the pseudogene TRBV3-2) and TRBJ1-2, with D uncertain. The CDR3 has 13 residues. Germline V gene sequence: CDR1 LGHDT, CDR2 YNNKEL (reference sequence). Trimming shortened V by 4 bases and J by 8 bases, and 14 bases separated the two germline ends.